Listed below are T cell receptor beta chains from one sample, sequenced in a study of CD8+ T cells in alopecia areata. Sequencing was performed with immunoSEQ multiplex PCR; in TCRdb, only in-frame clones are kept and a portion is missing. The table includes fewer than 250,000 clones, approximately 56% detected once. The sequences come from CD4+ T cells sorted from blood, collected at week 4, from a patient treated with tofacitinib. The source of these receptors is a human donor with alopecia areata. Each CDR3 is given with its conserved first and last residue. A D gene is named only where the DNA matches it firmly. Rows give clone size only sometimes, using once, few, many, or a class for an expanded clone.

length,size,J,D,V,DNA,CDR3
16,.,TRBJ1-2,.,TRBV11-2,TGTGCCAGCAGCTTAACCTCACGGACACGCCAGAAAGGCTACACCTTC,CASSLTSRTRQKGYTF
17,.,TRBJ2-5,TRBD2,TRBV5-6,TGTGCCAGCAGCCTCTTTCCGGGACTAGCGGGAAAAGAGACCCAGTACTTC,CASSLFPGLAGKETQYF
10,.,TRBJ2-1,.,TRBV2,TGTGCCAGCGGGGGAGCCGAGCAGTTCTTC,CASGGAEQFF
16,few,TRBJ2-7,TRBD1,TRBV5-1,TGCGCCAGCAGCCCCGCGCCGGGACAGTCCTCCCGCGAGCAGTACTTC,CASSPAPGQSSREQYF
18,.,TRBJ2-2,TRBD2,TRBV7-3,TGTGCCAGCAGCTTAAACGGACTAGCGGGGGCTCCCACCGGGGAGCTGTTTTTT,CASSLNGLAGAPTGELFF
12,.,TRBJ1-2,TRBD1,TRBV7-8,TGTGCCAGCAGCGACACAGGGGATGGCTACACCTTC,CASSDTGDGYTF
12,.,TRBJ1-4,.,TRBV2,TGTGCCAGCAGGATCGTTCAAGAAAAACTGTTTTTT,CASRIVQEKLFF
10,.,TRBJ2-7,.,TRBV29-1,TGCAGCGTGAAGGACTACGAGCAGTACTTC,CSVKDYEQYF
17,.,TRBJ2-2,TRBD2,TRBV2,TGTGCCAGCAGTGATGCTAGCGGGAGAATAGGCACCGGGGAGCTGTTTTTT,CASSDASGRIGTGELFF
16,few,TRBJ2-2,.,TRBV5-1,TGCGCCAGCAGCTTGGGGGACGGGCTGAACACCGGGGAGCTGTTTTTT,CASSLGDGLNTGELFF
19,.,TRBJ2-4,TRBD2,TRBV15,TGTGCCACCAGCACAAAAGGACGGGGACTAGCGGTAGCCAAAAACATTCAGTACTTC,CATSTKGRGLAVAKNIQYF
13,.,TRBJ1-5,.,TRBV25-1,TGTGCCAGCAGTTTGGGGCAGAATCAGCCCCAGCATTTT,CASSLGQNQPQHF
14,.,TRBJ2-7,.,TRBV2,TGTGCCAGCAGTAGGGGTCCCGATACCTACGAGCAGTACTTC,CASSRGPDTYEQYF
14,.,TRBJ1-1,TRBD1,TRBV30,TGTGCCTGGAATGGGGACAGGGGGAACACTGAAGCTTTCTTT,CAWNGDRGNTEAFF
17,.,TRBJ2-1,.,TRBV4-2,TGTGCCAGCAGCCAAGAGGAAGGAGGAATCTCCTACAATGAGCAGTTCTTC,CASSQEEGGISYNEQFF
14,.,TRBJ2-3,.,TRBV27,TGTGCCAGCAGTTTTGGTTGGGGCACAGATACGCAGTATTTT,CASSFGWGTDTQYF
16,.,TRBJ2-5,TRBD2,TRBV19,TGTGCCAGTAGTCCGCGAGGGCGGGAGGGCCGAGAGACCCAGTACTTC,CASSPRGREGRETQYF
13,.,TRBJ1-2,.,TRBV2,TGTGCCAGCAGTCCCGACACGGAATATGGCTACACCTTC,CASSPDTEYGYTF
15,.,TRBJ2-7,.,TRBV7-2,TGTGCCAGCAGCCCAAGTAGGGACACTAAGTACGAGCAGTACTTC,CASSPSRDTKYEQYF
17,once,TRBJ2-6,.,TRBV11-1,TGTGCCAGCAGCCCTGGGCCAGGCCGCTCTGGGGCCAACGTCCTGACTTTC,CASSPGPGRSGANVLTF
13,.,TRBJ1-2,.,TRBV5-1,TGCGCCAGCAGCTTGTCGTCTAACTATGGCTACACCTTC,CASSLSSNYGYTF
14,.,TRBJ2-7,TRBD2,TRBV2,TGTGCCAGCAGGATAGCGGGCCTCTCCTACGAGCAGTACTTC,CASRIAGLSYEQYF
14,.,TRBJ1-5,.,TRBV30,TGTGCCTGGAGTGAAGGCGGGCAGAATCAGCCCCAGCATTTT,CAWSEGGQNQPQHF
14,.,TRBJ2-1,.,TRBV2,TGTGCCAGCAGTTTCACCCAATCCTACAATGAGCAGTTCTTC,CASSFTQSYNEQFF
16,once,TRBJ2-3,TRBD1,TRBV15,TGTGCCACCAGCAGAGATGGGGACAGGGCTACAGATACGCAGTATTTT,CATSRDGDRATDTQYF
10,.,TRBJ2-3,.,TRBV7-8,TGTGCCAGCAGCTCCGGAACGCAGTATTTT,CASSSGTQYF
15,.,TRBJ1-1,.,TRBV5-4,TGTGCCAGCAGCCGAATAAGGGGACAATCCACTGAAGCTTTCTTT,CASSRIRGQSTEAFF
13,.,TRBJ1-5,TRBD1,TRBV29-1,TGCAGCGTGGGACAGGGACTCGATCAGCCCCAGCATTTT,CSVGQGLDQPQHF
15,.,TRBJ2-1,TRBD2,TRBV10-3,TGTGCCATCAACCCCGGTGGGAGGGCCGACAATGAGCAGTTCTTC,CAINPGGRADNEQFF
11,.,TRBJ2-1,.,TRBV29-1,TGCAGCGTAGACAGGGGCGGGGGGCAGTTCTTC,CSVDRGGGQFF
14,few,TRBJ2-2,.,TRBV2,TGTGCCAGCAAGGACGGCCCGAACACCGGGGAGCTGTTTTTT,CASKDGPNTGELFF
15,.,TRBJ2-1,TRBD2,TRBV25-1,TGTGCCAGCAGTGGCCGACCGGGGGGGAACAATGAGCAGTTCTTC,CASSGRPGGNNEQFF
14,few,TRBJ2-7,TRBD2,TRBV29-1,TGCAGCGTTGAAGTTTCGAGCGGGAGTTTCGAGCAGTACTTC,CSVEVSSGSFEQYF
14,.,TRBJ2-3,.,TRBV2,TGTGCCAGCAAACGGGCGGCTAGCACAGATACGCAGTATTTT,CASKRAASTDTQYF
15,.,TRBJ2-3,.,TRBV5-1,TGCGCCAGCAGCCGGGATGGGGGCTCCCCAGATACGCAGTATTTT,CASSRDGGSPDTQYF
13,.,TRBJ2-2,.,TRBV18,TGTGCCAGCTCACTTCAGTACACCGGGGAGCTGTTTTTT,CASSLQYTGELFF